A single sample is the source of the 17 T cell receptor beta chains below, sequenced in a study of shared clonotypes between healthy human individuals. The protocol was immunoSEQ multiplex PCR, while the TCRdb copy is restricted to in-frame clones and leaves out a portion. The table records 1.5 million to 1.9 million clones, approximately 98% of them present only once. Input material: naive CD4+ T cells sorted from blood. Subset defined: CD45RA+ positively selected. All receptors derive from a young man in good health.

In the case of this clone: The same CDR3 arises from other DNA sequences in this sample as well. The chain links TRBV6-1 to TRBJ2-7, with D unclear. The germline V gene encodes CDR1 MNHNS and CDR2 SASEGT. The length of the CDR3 is 11 residues. Trimming took 5 bases from V and 4 from J, leaving 6 bases between them. The CDR3 DNA follows: TGTGCCAGCAGTTACACATACGAGCAGTACTTC. This sequence encodes CASSYTYEQYF.

V and J are TRBV7-9 and TRBJ2-1, with 11 bases identical to TRBD2. J lost 5 bases, V lost 2 bases, and 11 bases had no gene match. Looked up from germline, CDR1 is SEHNR and CDR2 is FQNEAQ (reference sequence). The CDR3 has 18 amino acids. The CDR3 reads CASSLLPSGTSGDNEQFF. CDR3 coding DNA: TGTGCCAGCAGCTTACTCCCTTCAGGGACTAGCGGAGACAATGAGCAGTTCTTC.

The chain employs TRBV6-5 and TRBJ2-1; D might be TRBD1 (5 bases). V lost 7 bases to trimming and J lost 9 bases, with 13 bases between them. The CDR3 is 12 residues long. Germline V CDR1 and CDR2: MNHEY, SVGAGI. CDR3 residues: CASNQGAGEQFF. CDR3 DNA sequence: TGTGCCAGCAATCAGGGCGCAGGTGAGCAGTTCTTC.

This sequence joins TRBV28 and TRBJ2-3, with D possibly TRBD2 on 6 matching bases. The germline V gene has CDR1 MDHEN and CDR2 SYDVKM. The CDR3 sequence is 11 residues long. V dropped 11 bases and J dropped 5 bases, with 11 bases sitting between them. The DNA of the CDR3 is TGTGCCCACGGAGGGGAAGATACGCAGTATTTT. It yields the protein CAHGGEDTQYF.

The gene calls are TRBV13 and TRBJ2-3; D uncertain. The ends were cut back, 2 bases at V and 5 bases at J, with 8 bases in the middle. This CDR3 is built from 13 residues. The V gene's germline CDR1 is PRHDT and CDR2 FYEKMQ (reference sequence). CDR3 protein: CASSLRSGDTQYF. For the CDR3, the DNA is TGTGCCAGCAGCTTACGGAGTGGAGATACGCAGTATTTT.

The chain is built from TRBV4-1 and TRBJ2-7; 10 nucleotides line up with TRBD2. This CDR3 is 15 amino acids long. Germline V gene data show CDR1 as MGHRA and CDR2 as YSYEKL. Trimming removed 4 bases from V and 6 bases from J; junction bases left unmatched: 9. CDR3 coding DNA: TGCGCCAGCAGCCCAGAAGCCCGACTAGCGGGCGAGCAGTACTTC. Protein: CASSPEARLAGEQYF.

The chain recombines TRBV5-5 with TRBJ2-3, with D hard to call. With 0 bases removed from V and 6 bases from J, the gap between germline ends came to 2 bases. Germline loops: CDR1 SGHKS, CDR2 YYEKEE (reference sequence). This CDR3 spans 11 amino acids. For the CDR3, the DNA is TGTGCCAGCAGCTTGGAGGATACGCAGTATTTT. Its translation is CASSLEDTQYF. Using reference TRBV5-5 and TRBJ2-3 for the parts outside the CDR3, the full variable domain is DAGVTQSPTHLIKTRGQQVTLRCSPISGHKSVSWYQQVLGQGPQFIFQYYEKEERGRGNFPDRFSARQFPNYSSELNVNALLLGDSALYLCASSLEDTQYFGPGTRLTVL.

V is TRBV5-1 and J is TRBJ2-7; TRBD2 aligns across 11 bases. This CDR3 region has 15 residues. Trimming removed 2 bases from V and 3 bases from J; junction bases left unmatched: 4. Germline assignment: CDR1 SGHRS and CDR2 YFSETQ. CDR3 sequence reads: CASSLLAGDLYEQYF. The CDR3 nucleotides are TGCGCCAGCAGCTTACTAGCGGGAGACCTCTACGAGCAGTACTTC.

The gene calls are TRBV6-5 and TRBJ1-1; no clear D gene. CDR1 is MNHEY, CDR2 SVGAGI, per germline. The V end lost 8 bases, the J end lost 5 bases, and 18 bases lay between the germline ends. The CDR3 extends over 14 amino acids. Written as DNA, the CDR3 is TGTGCCAGCCAAATGGAGGGTCGGGTAACTGAAGCTTTCTTT. Translation gives CASQMEGRVTEAFF.

Regarding this clone: The identical CDR3 is also encoded by other nucleotide sequences in the sample. This chain connects TRBV9 to TRBJ1-2; D gene uncertain. This CDR3 has 14 amino acids. Deletions cut 0 bases from V and 4 bases from J, with 10 bases between. Germline V gene data show CDR1 as SGDLS and CDR2 as YYNGEE. The CDR3 sequence is CASSVAQRSYGYTF. CDR3 coding DNA: TGTGCCAGCAGCGTAGCCCAGCGATCCTATGGCTACACCTTC.

V and J are TRBV12-2 and TRBJ2-5; TRBD2 is the table's D call and was not checked against the DNA. TRBV12-2 represents a pseudogene. The CDR3 spans 18 residues. The CDR3, as DNA: TGTGCAAGTCGCTACGTAGTGTCTAGCGGTCCCCGAGGGGAGACCCAGTACTTC. Translated: CASRYVVSSGPRGETQYF.

V usage is TRBV27 and J usage is TRBJ2-3; D gene ambiguous. This CDR3 is built from 14 residues. CDR1 and CDR2 from the germline V gene are MNHEY and SMNVEV (reference sequence). V was shortened by 5 bases and J by 0 bases, with 9 bases between the two germline ends. The CDR3 loop is CASSPLISTDTQYF. CDR3 DNA sequence: TGTGCCAGCAGTCCACTGATTAGCACAGATACGCAGTATTTT.

This rearrangement joins TRBV9 to TRBJ1-4; TRBD1 aligns across 8 bases. Germline CDR1 is SGDLS and CDR2 is YYNGEE. Trimming removed 3 bases from V and 6 bases from J; junction bases left unmatched: 10. The CDR3 extends over 16 amino acids. The CDR3 DNA is TGTGCCAGCAGCGCCGGTGAGGGGACAGGATATGAAAAACTGTTTTTT. This sequence encodes CASSAGEGTGYEKLFF.

The CDR3 bases are TGTGCCAGCACCCGCGGGCCGGGTCCTGAAGCTTTCTTT. This translates into CASTRGPGPEAFF. V gene TRBV7-2 combines with J gene TRBJ1-1; D ambiguous. V was clipped by 7 bases and J by 6 bases, with 15 bases between them. Germline loops: CDR1 SGHTA, CDR2 FQGNSA. The CDR3 runs to 13 residues.

This chain connects TRBV5-8 to TRBJ2-7, with D possibly matching TRBD2 (6 bases). The CDR3 spans 15 residues. Germline V gives CDR1 SGHTS, CDR2 YDEGEE. Trimming removed 4 bases at V and 3 bases at J, with 17 bases between. CDR3 loop: CASSASGDSGYEQYF. Here the CDR3 DNA reads TGTGCCAGCAGCGCATCGGGAGATTCGGGCTACGAGCAGTACTTC.

J is TRBJ1-5 and V is TRBV19; D unclear. From germline, CDR1 is LNHDA and CDR2 SQIVND (reference sequence). This CDR3 region has 16 residues. V was shortened by 3 bases and J by 2 bases, with 14 bases between the two germline ends. For the CDR3, the DNA is TGTGCCAGTAGTATCCTCCAAAAAACGGGCAATCAGCCCCAGCATTTT. Its translation: CASSILQKTGNQPQHF.

V is TRBV28 and J is TRBJ2-1; D might be TRBD2 (6 bases). Trimming shortened V by 6 bases and J by 3 bases, and 18 bases separated the two germline ends. Germline CDR1 is MDHEN and CDR2 is SYDVKM. This CDR3 region has 16 residues. CDR3 protein: CASSPLGASDYNEQFF. The CDR3 DNA reads as TGTGCCAGCAGCCCCCTGGGCGCTAGCGACTACAATGAGCAGTTCTTC.